The 29 T cell receptor beta chains below were found in one sample sequenced in a study of Ad26.COV2.S vaccination and SARS-CoV-2 variants. As to treatment: 15 to 20 received Ad26.COV2.S at low or high dose, single or two shots; 5 received placebo; per-sample allocation not given. At day 63 after the first vaccine or placebo injection, samples were drawn. Measured with immunoSEQ multiplex PCR; TCRdb has only the in-frame clones, and not every one. The sample shows about 400,000 clones, approximately 92% of them seen only once. This material consisted of peripheral blood, taken in a trial of Ad26.COV2.S vaccine versus placebo. The receptor set was obtained from a person aged 18 to 59 who received the Ad26.COV2.S COVID-19 vaccine or a placebo.

The genes are TRBV5-1 and TRBJ2-2; 8 bases line up with TRBD1. There are 17 residues in the CDR3. Germline V CDR1 and CDR2: SGHRS, YFSETQ. V lost 2 bases and J lost 0; bases outside the gene matches: 6. The CDR3 reads CASSFWWDRPNTGELFF. The CDR3 nucleotides are TGCGCCAGCAGCTTCTGGTGGGACAGGCCGAACACCGGGGAGCTGTTTTTT. Together with reference TRBV5-1 and TRBJ2-2, the CDR3 gives the full variable domain: KAGVTQTPRYLIKTRGQQVTLSCSPISGHRSVSWYQQTPGQGLQFLFEYFSETQRNKGNFPGRFSGRQFSNSRSEMNVSTLELGDSALYLCASSFWWDRPNTGELFFGEGSRLTVL.

A word on this clone: At the DNA level, this CDR3 is encoded by other sequences in the same sample as well. V gene TRBV6-4 combines with J gene TRBJ2-3; 10 positions agree with TRBD2. V lost 5 bases to trimming and J lost 3 bases; unmatched junction nucleotides: 5. Per germline, CDR1 MRHNA and CDR2 SNTAGT. The length of the CDR3 is 15 residues. CDR3 in DNA: TGTGCCAGCAGTCCTAGCGGGGGCGCAACAGATACGCAGTATTTT. This translates into CASSPSGGATDTQYF.

J is TRBJ1-6 and V is TRBV3-1 (or the pseudogene TRBV3-2); D gene ambiguous. This CDR3 contains 17 residues. The germline V gene has CDR1 LGHDT and CDR2 YNNKEL (reference sequence). Trimming removed 1 base from V and 3 bases from J, with 13 bases in between. Here the CDR3 reads CASSQGRRTVYNSPLHF. As DNA, the CDR3 is TGTGCCAGCAGCCAAGGGCGCAGGACGGTCTATAATTCACCCCTCCACTTT.

The chain is built from TRBV3-1 (or the pseudogene TRBV3-2) and TRBJ2-1; D unclear. Between the trimmed V and J ends, which lost 2 bases and 5 bases, there was a span of 25 bases. CDR1 LGHDT and CDR2 YNNKEL come from the germline V gene (reference sequence). The CDR3 loop spans 19 amino acids. The CDR3 is CASSQPGGGPSHSDNEQFF. For the CDR3, the DNA is TGTGCCAGCAGCCAACCAGGTGGTGGACCTTCCCACTCGGACAATGAGCAGTTCTTC.

V is TRBV7-2 and J is TRBJ2-1; a weak D match, TRBD2 (6 bases). The CDR3 consists of 14 residues. Germline V gene data show CDR1 as SGHTA and CDR2 as FQGNSA. V was clipped by 6 bases and J by 8 bases, with 17 bases between them. Here the CDR3 DNA reads TGTGCCAGCAGTCACCGACTAGTTTCGGATGAGCAGTTCTTC. Its translation: CASSHRLVSDEQFF. Variable domain in full (rest from reference TRBV7-2 and TRBJ2-1): GAGVSQSPSNKVTEKGKDVELRCDPISGHTALYWYRQSLGQGLEFLIYFQGNSAPDKSGLPSDRFSAERTGGSVSTLTIQRTQQEDSAVYLCASSHRLVSDEQFFGPGTRLTVL.

The table lists this clone with a count of one. The rearrangement joins TRBV5-6 to TRBJ2-3, with 11 positions matching TRBD2. The CDR3 totals 17 residues. Trimming cost V 2 bases and J 5 bases; bases outside gene matches: 10. The germline V gene has CDR1 SGHDT and CDR2 YYEEEE. This CDR3 is CASSLDQLAGVVDTQYF. As DNA, the CDR3 is TGTGCCAGCAGCTTAGATCAACTAGCGGGGGTGGTAGATACGCAGTATTTT.

This chain uses TRBV12-3 or TRBV12-4 with TRBJ1-1, with D perhaps TRBD1 (5 bases). The CDR3 sequence is 13 residues long. The V gene lost 3 bases and the J gene lost 7 bases, with 12 bases spanning the gap. CDR3 nucleotides: TGTGCCAGCAGTTTTCGACAGCTAGATGAAGCTTTCTTT. This translates into CASSFRQLDEAFF.

The chain recombines TRBV7-8 with TRBJ1-4, with a possible D match to TRBD1 (5 bases). This CDR3 spans 15 amino acids. The germline V and J ends were trimmed by 5 bases and 6 bases, with 16 bases remaining between them. CDR1 SGHVS and CDR2 FQNEAQ come from the germline V gene. DNA for the CDR3: TGTGCCAGCAGCAGGACACGATCGGGAGATGAAAAACTGTTTTTT. Translating gives CASSRTRSGDEKLFF.

The CDR3 protein is CASSQRLTQETQYF. In nucleotides, the CDR3 is TGTGCCAGCAGCCAAAGACTCACGCAAGAGACCCAGTACTTC. The rearrangement joins TRBV3-1 (or the pseudogene TRBV3-2) to TRBJ2-5, with D hard to call. This CDR3 is 14 amino acids long. Deletions cut 2 bases from V and 2 bases from J, with 9 bases between. The germline CDR1 and CDR2 sequences are LGHDT and YNNKEL (reference sequence).

The chain joins TRBV7-2 to TRBJ1-1; D ambiguous. Deletions cut 1 base from V and 4 bases from J, with 7 bases between. The CDR3 contains 13 residues. The germline V gene encodes CDR1 SGHTA and CDR2 FQGNSA. The CDR3 DNA is TGTGCCAGCAGCTTAGAGTTTGGCACTGAAGCTTTCTTT. The encoded protein is CASSLEFGTEAFF.

The V and J genes are TRBV7-2 and TRBJ1-6, with 8 bases lining up with TRBD1. This CDR3 has 15 residues. V lost 3 bases, J lost 9 bases, and 7 bases stayed unmatched. Per the germline V gene, CDR1 is SGHTA and CDR2 is FQGNSA. The CDR3 sequence is CASSFAGQGGSPLHF. The CDR3 region has the DNA TGTGCCAGCAGCTTCGCCGGACAGGGAGGTTCACCCCTCCACTTT.

The V and J genes are TRBV4-2 and TRBJ2-7, with 9 bases that match TRBD1. The CDR3 loop spans 16 amino acids. J was trimmed by 5 bases and V by 4 bases; bases with no gene match: 12. Looked up from germline, CDR1 is LGHNA and CDR2 is YNFKEQ. The CDR3 sequence is CASSRGWTGAVNEQYF. The CDR3 nucleotides read TGTGCCAGCAGCCGAGGTTGGACAGGGGCGGTCAACGAGCAGTACTTC.

The chain employs TRBV6-5 and TRBJ1-3; D gene ambiguous. Germline V gene sequence: CDR1 MNHEY, CDR2 SVGAGI. This CDR3 is 13 amino acids long. V dropped 9 bases and J dropped 9 bases, with 18 bases sitting between them. CDR3 DNA: TGTGCCAGTTCAGCCCCCCCGTCGGGCACCATATATTTT. As protein: CASSAPPSGTIYF.

The chain couples TRBV27 to TRBJ1-1, with D tentatively TRBD1 (6 bases). Germline V lookup: CDR1 MNHEY, CDR2 SMNVEV (reference sequence). The CDR3 is 14 amino acids. Trimming stripped 0 bases from V and 5 bases from J, with 10 bases between. CDR3 protein: CASSLSGRGTEAFF. DNA of the CDR3: TGTGCCAGCAGTTTATCCGGGAGGGGGACTGAAGCTTTCTTT.

In this sample, this clone turned up many times. CDR3 sequence reads: CASSLLMGVAADTQYF. The CDR3 region has the DNA TGTGCCAGCAGCTTATTAATGGGGGTAGCAGCAGATACGCAGTATTTT. V is TRBV7-9 and J is TRBJ2-3; tentatively, D is TRBD1 or TRBD2 (5 bases each). The CDR3 consists of 16 residues. V shed 2 bases and J shed 4 bases, with 16 bases lying between them. Germline V gene lookup returns CDR1 SEHNR and CDR2 FQNEAQ (reference sequence). The whole variable domain, filled in from reference TRBV7-9 and TRBJ2-3, reads DTGVSQNPRHKITKRGQNVTFRCDPISEHNRLYWYRQTLGQGPEFLTYFQNEAQLEKSRLLSDRFSAERPKGSFSTLEIQRTEQGDSAMYLCASSLLMGVAADTQYFGPGTRLTVL.

This clone occurred once. The chain is built from TRBV2 and TRBJ2-5, with TRBD1 identical over 8 bases. The germline V gene encodes CDR1 SNHLY and CDR2 FYNNEI. There are 15 residues in the CDR3. J gave up 4 bases and V 6 bases, and 10 bases lay outside the gene matches. CDR3 DNA sequence: TGTGCCAGCAGGGAACCAGGGGGCTGGCTAGAGACCCAGTACTTC. Amino acid sequence: CASREPGGWLETQYF.

This clone was picked up one time. The rearrangement joins TRBV28 to TRBJ2-5; D may be TRBD2 (6 bases). The CDR3 totals 17 residues. Germline V gene sequence: CDR1 MDHEN, CDR2 SYDVKM. Trimming took 5 bases from V and 4 from J, leaving 23 bases between them. In nucleotides, the CDR3 is TGTGCCAGCAGTACCGCCTGGGGAAGGGGAGGAGGAGAGACCCAGTACTTC. Amino acids: CASSTAWGRGGGETQYF.

This clone occurred once. The V call is TRBV5-1, the J call TRBJ2-2, with D hard to call. The V end lost 3 bases, the J end lost 0 bases, and 21 bases lay between the germline ends. Germline CDR1 SGHRS, CDR2 YFSETQ. The CDR3 is 19 residues long. The chain's CDR3 is CASSWQIFDLFANTGELFF. In DNA form, the CDR3 reads TGCGCCAGCAGCTGGCAAATCTTCGACTTATTCGCGAACACCGGGGAGCTGTTTTTT.

This chain uses TRBV2 with TRBJ1-2; D unclear. The CDR3 has 16 amino acids. V was clipped by 6 bases and J by 1 base, with 18 bases between them. Per the germline V gene, CDR1 is SNHLY and CDR2 is FYNNEI. CDR3 bases: TGTGCCAGCAGCCCCAAGGCGTCGGGTTATAACTATGGCTACACCTTC. Its protein product is CASSPKASGYNYGYTF.

V usage is TRBV27 and J usage is TRBJ1-2; 8 bases agree with TRBD1. Germline V gene data show CDR1 as MNHEY and CDR2 as SMNVEV (reference sequence). Trimming took 3 bases from V and 6 from J; bases not matched to a gene: 3. This CDR3 is 13 amino acids long. CDR3 sequence reads: CASSFRTGHGYTF. CDR3 nucleotides: TGTGCCAGCAGTTTCAGGACAGGGCATGGCTACACCTTC.

V is TRBV7-8 and J is TRBJ1-3; D is uncertain. V was clipped by 5 bases and J by 0 bases, with 11 bases between them. CDR1 SGHVS and CDR2 FQNEAQ come from the germline V gene. CDR3 length: 15 residues. The CDR3 bases are TGTGCCAGCAGCCGCGAGTTCCTCTCTGGAAACACCATATATTTT. This translates into CASSREFLSGNTIYF.

V is TRBV3-1 (or the pseudogene TRBV3-2) and J is TRBJ1-1, with D tentatively TRBD1 (6 bases). The CDR3 totals 15 residues. Trimming took 3 bases from V and 7 from J, leaving 18 bases between them. The germline CDR1 and CDR2 sequences are LGHDT and YNNKEL (reference sequence). CDR3 nucleotides: TGTGCCAGCAGCCAGTACCTGGGCAGGGGAAGTGAAGCTTTCTTT. Its protein product is CASSQYLGRGSEAFF.

This chain joins TRBV4-3 and TRBJ2-3, with D possibly being TRBD1 (7 bases). This CDR3 is built from 15 residues. CDR1 and CDR2 from the germline V gene are LGHNA and YSLEER. Trimming pared 4 bases from V and 2 bases from J, leaving 13 bases between. CDR3 residues: CASSLTGTDTDTQYF. The CDR3 DNA reads as TGCGCCAGCAGCCTGACAGGGACTGACACAGATACGCAGTATTTT.

In this sample, this clone turned up a few times. The genes are TRBV10-2 and TRBJ2-7; D is undetermined. Deletions cut 5 bases from V and 5 bases from J, with 16 bases between. Germline V CDR1 and CDR2: WSHSY, SAAADI. The CDR3 has 14 amino acids. In DNA, the CDR3 is TGCGCCAGCAGTTTACGTCCTCCCTCTGACGAGCAGTACTTC. Amino acid sequence: CASSLRPPSDEQYF.

The chain has TRBV19 and TRBJ1-4, with D unresolved. The length of the CDR3 is 14 residues. Germline V gene sequence: CDR1 LNHDA, CDR2 SQIVND (reference sequence). V lost 2 bases and J lost 8, with 12 bases in between. CDR3 in amino acids: CASSIRDLGEKLFF. For the CDR3, the DNA is TGTGCCAGTAGTATACGAGACCTGGGAGAAAAACTGTTTTTT.

In DNA, the CDR3 is TGCGCCAGCAGCTTTAATACAGGGGACACTGAAGCTTTCTTT. Translating gives CASSFNTGDTEAFF. The chain is built from TRBV5-1 and TRBJ1-1; TRBD1 aligns across 7 bases. Looked up from germline, CDR1 is SGHRS and CDR2 is YFSETQ. The CDR3 runs to 14 residues. Trimming cost V 2 bases and J 3 bases; bases outside gene matches: 4. Together with reference TRBV5-1 and TRBJ1-1, the CDR3 gives the full variable domain: KAGVTQTPRYLIKTRGQQVTLSCSPISGHRSVSWYQQTPGQGLQFLFEYFSETQRNKGNFPGRFSGRQFSNSRSEMNVSTLELGDSALYLCASSFNTGDTEAFFGQGTRLTVV.

The genes are TRBV14 and TRBJ2-3; no clear D gene. CDR3 length equals 15 residues. Trimming shortened V by 4 bases and J by 0 bases, and 11 bases separated the two germline ends. CDR1 and CDR2 from the germline V gene are SGHDN and FVKESK. The CDR3, as DNA: TGTGCCAGCAGCCCCTGGAGAAGTAGCACAGATACGCAGTATTTT. It translates to CASSPWRSSTDTQYF.

This chain links TRBV9 with TRBJ2-2; 10 bases match TRBD2. The V gene end was trimmed by 5 bases and the J gene end by 4 bases; junction bases not matched to a gene: 5. The germline V gene has CDR1 SGDLS and CDR2 YYNGEE. CDR3 size: 15 residues. The CDR3 protein is CASRSGTSATGELFF. The CDR3 DNA reads as TGTGCCAGCAGATCCGGGACTAGCGCCACCGGGGAGCTGTTTTTT. The whole variable domain, remainder taken from reference TRBV9 and TRBJ2-2, is DSGVTQTPKHLITATGQRVTLRCSPRSGDLSVYWYQQSLDQGLQFLIQYYNGEERAKGNILERFSAQQFPDLHSELNLSSLELGDSALYFCASRSGTSATGELFFGEGSRLTVL.

The chain is built from TRBV11-2 and TRBJ1-6, with D possibly TRBD1 on 6 matching bases. This CDR3 is 15 amino acids long. CDR1 SGHAT and CDR2 FQNNGV come from the germline V gene. V gave up 2 bases and J gave up 5 bases, with 10 bases separating them. In DNA form, the CDR3 reads TGTGCCAGCAGCTTAACTTCAGGGGATAATTCACCCCTCCACTTT. Translating it yields CASSLTSGDNSPLHF.